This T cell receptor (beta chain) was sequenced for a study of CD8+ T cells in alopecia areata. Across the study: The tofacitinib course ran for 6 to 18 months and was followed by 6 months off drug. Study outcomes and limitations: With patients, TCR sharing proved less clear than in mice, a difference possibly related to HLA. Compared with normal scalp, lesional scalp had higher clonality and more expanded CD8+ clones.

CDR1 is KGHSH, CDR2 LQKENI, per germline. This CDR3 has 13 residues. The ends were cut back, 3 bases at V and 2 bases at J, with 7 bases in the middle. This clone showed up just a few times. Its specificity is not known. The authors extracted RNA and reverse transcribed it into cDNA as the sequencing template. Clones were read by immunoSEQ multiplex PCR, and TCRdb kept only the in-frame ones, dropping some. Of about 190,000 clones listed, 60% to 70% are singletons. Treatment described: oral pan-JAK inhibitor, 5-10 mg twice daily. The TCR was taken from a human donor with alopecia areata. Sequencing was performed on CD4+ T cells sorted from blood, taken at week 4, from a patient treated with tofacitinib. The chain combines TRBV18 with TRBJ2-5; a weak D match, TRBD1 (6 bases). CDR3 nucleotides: TGTGCCAGCTCACCGGACAGACAAGAGACCCAGTACTTC. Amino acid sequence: CASSPDRQETQYF.